This entry lists 30 T cell receptor beta chains sequenced from one sample in a study of kidney transplant recipient with SARS-CoV-2 infection. TCRdb reprocessed the reads with MiXCR, giving one entry per CDR3 protein. This table has under 300,000 distinct CDR3 sequences, about 30% appearing once. Sample: a blood sample, taken at baseline and between days 110 and 120 from a kidney transplant recipient. The receptors were sampled from a young adult male patient who had COVID-19 and was a kidney transplant recipient. Some of these T cells may belong to the graft donor.

Turning to this clonotype: This clone may be a read error of a much larger clone one base away. The chain recombines TRBV24-1 with TRBJ1-1; D is unresolved. Deletions cut 3 bases from V and 0 bases from J, with 4 bases between. From germline, CDR1 is KGHDR and CDR2 SFDVKD. The CDR3 is 13 amino acids. The CDR3 region is CATSDIVNTEAFF. CDR3 coding DNA: TGTGCCACCAGTGATATCGTGAACACTGAAGCTTTCTTT.

At least ten counts were recorded for this clonotype. CDR3 protein: CASQSRGTYEQYF. Here the CDR3 DNA reads TGTGCCAGCCAAAGTAGGGGGACCTACGAGCAGTACTTC. The chain joins TRBV30 to TRBJ2-7, with D maybe TRBD1 (6 bases). CDR1 is GTSNPN and CDR2 is SVGIG in the germline V gene (reference sequence). This CDR3 region has 13 residues. V shed 8 bases and J shed 2 bases, with 16 bases lying between them.

The rearrangement uses TRBV8-2 and TRBJ1-2; the D call in the table, TRBD1, was not verified against the DNA. TRBV8-2 is labeled a pseudogene. CDR3 length: 16 amino acids. CDR3 in DNA: TGTGGCAGTTCACCGGGTGATAGACGAAAGACCCATGGCTACACCTTC. Translating gives CGSSPGDRRKTHGYTF.

This clonotype was seen ten or more times. The DNA is left out, because the CDR3 cannot be placed on it with certainty; the CDR3 is given as TCRdb lists it. The CDR3 loop reads CISVPEFQDEVGKTYGYTF. The rearrangement joins TRBV7-5 to TRBJ1-2. TRBV7-5 is an annotated pseudogene. The CDR3 totals 19 residues, both ends included.

This clonotype was counted ten times or more. The chain employs TRBV5-1 and TRBJ2-5, with D tentatively TRBD1 (6 bases). The CDR3 extends over 16 amino acids. Trimming shortened V by 0 bases and J by 3 bases, and 15 bases separated the two germline ends. Germline-derived CDR1 and CDR2 are SGHRS and YFSETQ. The DNA for the CDR3 is TGCGCCAGCAGCTTGGGGGGGCCCGGAGGAAAAGAGACCCAGTACTTC. It yields the protein CASSLGGPGGKETQYF.

This clonotype was picked up one time. This may be a read error, as it is one base from a much larger clone. The chain links TRBV6-5 to TRBJ1-4; D remains ambiguous. The germline V gene encodes CDR1 MNHEY and CDR2 SVGAGI. The CDR3 sequence is 15 residues long. Here the CDR3 DNA reads TGTGCCAGCGGTTACAGCTGGTCCCTCAAGGAAAAACTGTTTTTT. Its translation: CASGYSWSLKEKLFF.

In its sample, this clonotype was seen a few times. This sequence is one base from a far larger clone and is likely a read error. The chain employs TRBV6-5 and TRBJ2-2, with D uncertain. The CDR3 loop spans 14 amino acids. Looked up from germline, CDR1 is MNHEY and CDR2 is SVGAGI. The CDR3 loop reads CAGSYSGVTGELFF. The CDR3 nucleotides read TGTGCCGGCAGTTACTCTGGGGTGACCGGGGAGCTGTTTTTT.

On this clonotype: This may be a read error: a much more frequent sequence differs by one nucleotide. This chain connects TRBV5-1 to TRBJ2-2; 9 nucleotides agree with TRBD2. CDR3 length: 15 amino acids. Germline CDR1 is SGHRS and CDR2 is YFSETQ. This chain's CDR3 is CAGSNRTSVTGELFF. CDR3 DNA: TGCGCCGGCAGCAACCGGACTAGCGTCACCGGGGAGCTGTTTTTT. Full variable domain (remainder filled in from reference TRBV5-1 and TRBJ2-2): KAGVTQTPRYLIKTRGQQVTLSCSPISGHRSVSWYQQTPGQGLQFLFEYFSETQRNKGNFPGRFSGRQFSNSRSEMNVSTLELGDSALYLCAGSNRTSVTGELFFGEGSRLTVL.

This clonotype was counted at least ten times. The chain links TRBV14 to TRBJ1-1; D ambiguous. Trimming removed 0 bases at V and 11 bases at J, with 7 bases between. The CDR3 is made up of 11 amino acids. Looked up from germline, CDR1 is SGHDN and CDR2 is FVKESK. CDR3 DNA: TGTGCCAGCAGCCAAGACAGCATCGCTTTCTTT. As protein: CASSQDSIAFF.

This clonotype was observed a handful of times. This chain uses TRBV5-8 with TRBJ2-2; unclear D gene. Trimming cost V 6 bases and J 2 bases, with 14 bases left between them. This CDR3 has 15 amino acids. Germline loops: CDR1 SGHTS, CDR2 YDEGEE. The CDR3 sequence is CASTFSTRNTGELFF. In DNA, the CDR3 is TGTGCCAGCACCTTCTCGACCCGAAACACCGGGGAGCTGTTTTTT.

Ten or more counts support this clonotype. The chain employs TRBV6-2 or TRBV6-3 and TRBJ2-7, with 7 bases fitting TRBD1. The CDR3 runs 15 residues. Germline trimming cut 2 bases from V and 4 bases from J; bases unmatched to any gene: 8. In germline, CDR1 is MNHEY, CDR2 SVGEGT. CDR3 amino acids: CASSYGTGAFYEQYF. The CDR3 nucleotides read TGTGCCAGCAGTTACGGAACAGGGGCCTTTTACGAGCAGTACTTC.

As to this clonotype: This clone may be a read error of a much larger clone one base away. This rearrangement joins TRBV7-6 to TRBJ2-7, with D perhaps matching TRBD1 or TRBD2 (6 bases each). The CDR3 runs to 16 residues. Looked up from germline, CDR1 is SGHVS and CDR2 is FNYEAQ. This CDR3 is CVSSLGGGGDVWEQYF. In DNA form, the CDR3 reads TGTGTCAGCAGCTTAGGGGGTGGCGGGGACGTCTGGGAGCAGTACTTC.

This chain joins TRBV20-1 and TRBJ2-1; D ambiguous. V was trimmed by 3 bases and J by 8 bases, leaving 11 bases between them. The CDR3 totals 12 residues. CDR1 is DFQATT, CDR2 SNEGSKA, per germline (reference sequence). CDR3 region: CSASTRAHEQFF. The DNA of the CDR3 is TGCAGTGCTAGTACAAGGGCCCATGAGCAGTTCTTC.

For this clonotype: A much larger clone sits a single nucleotide away, making a read error possible. The chain employs TRBV6-5 and TRBJ1-1; no clear D gene. V dropped 7 bases and J dropped 1 base, with 10 bases sitting between them. This CDR3 is 13 amino acids long. Germline V gene data show CDR1 as MNHEY and CDR2 as SVGAGI. The CDR3 region is CASTLRQNTEAFF. CDR3 sequence (DNA): TGTGCCAGCACCCTGAGACAGAACACTGAAGCTTTCTTT.

The chain links TRBV29-1 to TRBJ2-3; perhaps TRBD1 as D (6 bases). Germline lookup yields CDR1 SQVTM and CDR2 ANQGSEA. This CDR3 spans 13 amino acids. V was trimmed by 7 bases and J by 0 bases, leaving 11 bases between them. The CDR3 here is CSAGQFSTDTQYF. DNA for the CDR3: TGCAGCGCCGGACAGTTTAGCACAGATACGCAGTATTTT.

The sample holds many counts of this clonotype. The chain is built from TRBV21-1 and TRBJ1-2. TRBV21-1 is shown as a pseudogene. CDR3 length equals 14 residues. Here the CDR3 reads CASSKIRPGPGYTF. The CDR3 DNA reads as TGTGCCAGCAGCAAAATAAGGCCAGGGCCAGGCTACACCTTC.

This clonotype was detected ten times or more. The chain joins TRBV27 to TRBJ2-3; D is ambiguous. The CDR3 covers 13 residues. CDR1 is MNHEY and CDR2 is SMNVEV in the germline V gene (reference sequence). The V and J ends lost 6 bases and 1 base respectively, with 8 bases between them. CDR3 coding DNA: TGTGCCAGCAGCTTCAGAGGCACAGATACGCAGTATTTT. Amino acid sequence: CASSFRGTDTQYF.

This clonotype was recorded at least ten times. The CDR3 DNA is TGTGCCAGCAGTGGGGAAGACTGGGCAGCTTTCTTT. It codes for CASSGEDWAAFF. The rearrangement joins TRBV25-1 to TRBJ1-1; D unclear. The germline gives CDR1 MGHDK, CDR2 SYGVNS. CDR3 length: 12 amino acids. Trimming removed 4 bases from V and 10 bases from J, with 13 bases in between.

As concerns this clonotype: Possible read error: a much larger clone is one base away. The V and J genes are TRBV6-1 and TRBJ1-2; no definite D call. The CDR3 is made up of 17 amino acids. Trimming stripped 4 bases from V and 4 bases from J, with 22 bases between. Germline V gives CDR1 MNHNS, CDR2 SASEGT. CDR3 coding DNA: TGTGCCAGCAGTGGCGCGCCGGAATGTAGAAAGACCTATGGCTACACCTTC. Its translation: CASSGAPECRKTYGYTF.

This clonotype was counted ten times or more. The J gene is TRBJ1-1, the V gene TRBV5-5; tentative D call: TRBD1 (6 bases). The germline V gene encodes CDR1 SGHKS and CDR2 YYEKEE (reference sequence). Trimming pared 4 bases from V and 3 bases from J, leaving 16 bases between. The CDR3 spans 15 residues. CDR3 in amino acids: CASSQSPAGDTEAFF. The CDR3 DNA reads as TGTGCCAGCAGCCAGTCTCCCGCAGGGGACACTGAAGCTTTCTTT.

This clonotype was observed at least ten times. J is TRBJ2-2 and V is TRBV28, with 7 bases lining up with TRBD1. The CDR3 covers 16 residues. V was pared by 5 bases and J by 2 bases, with 8 bases of the junction left unmatched. Per the germline V gene, CDR1 is MDHEN and CDR2 is SYDVKM. CDR3 in DNA: TGTGCCAGCAGTCTTCTCCGGGACAGTAACACCGGGGAGCTGTTTTTT. Amino acids: CASSLLRDSNTGELFF.

Of note for this clonotype: This may stem from a read error, because a much larger clone lies one nucleotide away. The chain recombines TRBV6-2 or TRBV6-3 with TRBJ1-2, with D hard to call. The CDR3 consists of 15 residues. Germline-derived CDR1 and CDR2 are MNHEY and SVGEGT. The CDR3 DNA sequence: TGTGCCAGCAGTTACTCGGCCGCGCTTACCTATGGCTGCACCTTC. It yields the protein CASSYSAALTYGCTF.

This clonotype was detected ten times or more. It is unclear where the CDR3 begins or ends on the DNA, so no DNA is shown, and the CDR3 is as TCRdb lists it. The rearrangement links TRBV7-5 to TRBJ1-2. TRBV7-5 is termed a pseudogene. The CDR3 is 19 amino acids long, termini counted. The CDR3 reads CISVPERGLEVGKTYGYTF.

As regards this clonotype: A much larger clone differs from this one at a single base, so this may be a read error. The V and J genes are TRBV6-5 and TRBJ2-1; tentatively, D is TRBD2 (6 bases). Germline V gene data show CDR1 as MNHEY and CDR2 as SVGAGI. This CDR3 has 13 amino acids. Here the CDR3 reads CASSQTRAGEQLF. As DNA, the CDR3 is TGTGCCAGCAGCCAGACTAGGGCTGGTGAGCAGCTCTTC.

This clonotype occurred many times. The chain joins TRBV28 to TRBJ2-3; D is possibly TRBD1 or TRBD2 (5 bases each). CDR3 length equals 14 residues. From germline, CDR1 is MDHEN and CDR2 SYDVKM. Trimming cost V 3 bases and J 7 bases, with 14 bases left between them. CDR3: CASSFPKPGHTQYF. DNA of the CDR3: TGTGCCAGCAGTTTCCCTAAACCGGGGCATACGCAGTATTTT. The complete variable domain, with remaining parts taken from reference TRBV28 and TRBJ2-3, reads DVKVTQSSRYLVKRTGEKVFLECVQDMDHENMFWYRQDPGLGLRLIYFSYDVKMKEKGDIPEGYSVSREKKERFSLILESASTNQTSMYLCASSFPKPGHTQYFGPGTRLTVL.

Comments on this clonotype: One base away lies a much larger clone, so this may be a sequencing read error. This chain links TRBV7-2 with TRBJ2-2; a possible D gene is TRBD2 (5 bases). This CDR3 contains 12 residues. Germline-derived CDR1 and CDR2 are SGHTA and FQGNSA. CDR3 amino acids: CASSLNSGEPFF. The CDR3 nucleotides are TGTGCCAGCAGCCTCAACTCCGGGGAGCCGTTTTTT.

This clonotype occurred many times. This sequence joins TRBV5-5 and TRBJ2-7, with a possible D match to TRBD2 (6 bases). V was trimmed by 8 bases and J by 0 bases, leaving 18 bases between them. The length of the CDR3 is 15 residues. Germline CDR1 SGHKS, CDR2 YYEKEE (reference sequence). As DNA, the CDR3 is TGTGCCAGTACGATCTCCTGGGGGGTCTCCTACGAGCAGTACTTC. It is translated as CASTISWGVSYEQYF.

This clonotype was observed at least ten times. CDR3: CASSYTDSPASGNTIYF. As DNA, the CDR3 is TGTGCCAGCAGTTACACGGACAGCCCGGCCTCTGGAAACACCATATATTTT. This chain links TRBV12-3 or TRBV12-4 with TRBJ1-3; TRBD1 is a possible D gene (6 bases). Trimming left V 4 bases short and J 0 bases short, with 16 bases between. The CDR3 sequence is 17 residues long.

In the case of this clonotype: One base away lies a much larger clone, so this may be a sequencing read error. The chain links TRBV5-4 to TRBJ2-7; possibly TRBD1 or TRBD2 for D (5 bases each). Germline-derived CDR1 and CDR2 are SGHNT and YYREEE (reference sequence). The V gene lost 4 bases and the J gene lost 0 bases, with 11 bases spanning the gap. The CDR3 has 14 residues. The chain's CDR3 is CASSRDESSYEQYV. As DNA, the CDR3 is TGTGCCAGCAGCCGGGACGAGAGCTCCTACGAGCAGTACGTC.

This clonotype was seen a handful of times. The rearrangement links TRBV5-4 to TRBJ2-5; unclear D gene. This CDR3 has 13 amino acids. Trimming removed 6 bases from V and 0 bases from J, with 9 bases in between. Germline CDR1 reads SGHNT; CDR2 reads YYREEE (reference sequence). The chain's CDR3 is CASNRRDQETQYF. The CDR3 bases are TGTGCCAGCAACCGAAGGGACCAAGAGACCCAGTACTTC. Variable domain in full (rest from reference TRBV5-4 and TRBJ2-5): ETGVTQSPTHLIKTRGQQVTLRCSSQSGHNTVSWYQQALGQGPQFIFQYYREEENGRGNFPPRFSGLQFPNYSSELNVNALELDDSALYLCASNRRDQETQYFGPGTRLLVL.